One and the same sample provided the 9 T cell receptor beta chains below, sequenced in a study of blood T cells in healthy people across ages. PCR was performed a second time for about 6 to 12 cycles using a sample-barcoded 5' primer and a J-beta primer mix. TCRdb called the 5' RACE reads again in MiXCR, with one record for every CDR3 protein. Of hundreds of thousands of distinct CDR3 sequences in the sample, about 32% are singletons; the top ten hold about 16%. The sample comprised blood. All receptors come from a woman aged 80 or over in good health.

V gene TRBV19 combines with J gene TRBJ1-2; D perhaps matches TRBD1 (5 bases). V shed 5 bases and J shed 7 bases, with 8 bases lying between them. Per the germline V gene, CDR1 is LNHDA and CDR2 is SQIVND (reference sequence). The CDR3 is 11 amino acids. CDR3 DNA: TGTGCCAGTAGTGGGGGACTTGGCTACACCTTC. Protein sequence: CASSGGLGYTF. The variable domain in full, with the rest retrieved from reference TRBV19 and TRBJ1-2, is DGGITQSPKYLFRKEGQNVTLSCEQNLNHDAMYWYRQDPGQGLRLIYYSQIVNDFQKGDIAEGYSVSREKKESFPLTVTSAQKNPTAFYLCASSGGLGYTFGSGTRLTVV.

Points on this clonotype: A much more abundant neighbour one base away suggests this may be a read error. This chain connects TRBV6-1 to TRBJ2-1; perhaps TRBD2 as D (7 bases). The CDR3 runs to 14 residues. Germline V gene data show CDR1 as MNHNS and CDR2 as SASEGT. The CDR3 is CASPPQGRDNGQFF. DNA for the CDR3: TGTGCCAGCCCCCCCCAGGGGAGGGACAATGGGCAGTTCTTC.

With respect to this clonotype: A much larger clonotype is one base distant, so this may be a read error. V and J are TRBV29-1 and TRBJ1-2, with TRBD1 as a possible D gene (5 bases). This CDR3 has 14 amino acids. Deletions cut 4 bases from V and 4 bases from J, with 16 bases between. Germline loops: CDR1 SQVTM, CDR2 ANQGSEA. Here the CDR3 DNA reads TGCAGCGTTGTTCCGGGACGCCTGGGCTATGGCTACACCTTC. It codes for CSVVPGRLGYGYTF.

The V call is TRBV10-3, the J call TRBJ2-3, with a possible D match to TRBD1 (6 bases). CDR3 length equals 14 residues. Trimming pared 5 bases from V and 3 bases from J, leaving 12 bases between. The germline CDR1 and CDR2 sequences are ENHRY and SYGVKD. CDR3 residues: CAISTQGWTDTQYF. The CDR3 nucleotides read TGTGCCATCAGTACACAGGGTTGGACAGATACGCAGTATTTT.

At least ten counts were recorded for this clonotype. The chain is built from TRBV12-3 or TRBV12-4 and TRBJ2-5, with 8 bases that match TRBD2. The J segment lost 7 bases and the V segment lost 5 bases, leaving 12 bases of the junction unmatched. The CDR3 is 15 residues long. The CDR3 coding sequence is TGTGCCAGCAGTCGAAGCGGGGGCCGGGGTGGGACCCAGTACTTC. Amino acids: CASSRSGGRGGTQYF.

V is TRBV20-1 and J is TRBJ2-1, with D perhaps given as TRBD1 or TRBD2 (5 bases each). Germline-derived CDR1 and CDR2 are DFQATT and SNEGSKA (reference sequence). The germline V and J ends were trimmed by 3 bases and 13 bases, with 16 bases remaining between them. This CDR3 comprises 12 residues. CDR3 protein: CSARRGLETQFF. The CDR3 coding sequence is TGCAGTGCTAGGAGGGGCTTAGAGACCCAGTTCTTC.

This clonotype was seen repeatedly, ten times or more. The chain carries TRBV6-2 or TRBV6-3 and TRBJ2-7; D remains unclear. The CDR3 extends over 12 amino acids. Trimming pared 5 bases from V and 7 bases from J, leaving 12 bases between. Germline values: CDR1 MNHEY, CDR2 SVGEGT. The CDR3, as DNA: TGTGCCAGCAGTCAAGCGTTTTCTGAGCAGTACTTC. Translated, it gives CASSQAFSEQYF.

The rearrangement uses TRBV24-1 and TRBJ1-2; a weak D match, TRBD1 (5 bases). The V end was cut by 1 base, the J end by 3 bases, with 20 bases between. CDR1 is KGHDR, CDR2 SFDVKD, per germline. The CDR3 runs 18 residues. CDR3 residues: CATSDFRPLTLQDYGYTF. The CDR3 DNA reads as TGTGCCACCAGTGATTTCCGACCGTTAACCCTACAGGACTATGGCTACACCTTC.

The rearrangement uses TRBV20-1 and TRBJ2-3; 10 bases are a match to TRBD1. V was pared by 1 base and J by 3 bases, with 13 bases of the junction left unmatched. The CDR3 consists of 18 residues. Germline CDR1 and CDR2: DFQATT and SNEGSKA (reference sequence). CDR3 nucleotide sequence: TGCAGTGCTAGAGGATGGGGGACAGGGGCCCTCAGGACAGATACGCAGTATTTT. It yields the protein CSARGWGTGALRTDTQYF.